The next 6 T cell receptor beta chains were all read from a single sample in a study of blood T cell repertoires in COVID-19. TCRdb's table, derived via immunoSEQ multiplex PCR, lists solely in-frame clones and lacks some. The profile shows fewer than 400,000 clones, 75% to 90% of them singletons. The sample consisted of peripheral blood. Receptor source: a woman aged 18-35 years with acute or convalescent COVID-19.

The chain carries TRBV7-3 and TRBJ1-1; weak D call: TRBD1 (6 bases). The germline V gene has CDR1 SGHTA and CDR2 FQGTGA. The CDR3 totals 15 residues. The germline V and J ends were trimmed by 5 bases and 11 bases, with 24 bases remaining between them. The CDR3 loop is CASSPPRQVLIGAFF. The CDR3 DNA sequence: TGTGCCAGCAGCCCTCCAAGACAGGTCCTCATTGGGGCTTTCTTT.

This chain uses TRBV5-1 with TRBJ2-1, with D tentatively TRBD1 (5 bases). The ends were cut back, 3 bases at V and 10 bases at J, with 14 bases in the middle. The CDR3 is made up of 13 amino acids. Per the germline V gene, CDR1 is SGHRS and CDR2 is YFSETQ. CDR3 residues: CASSSSRQSEQFF. In DNA, the CDR3 is TGCGCCAGCAGCTCGTCCAGACAGTCGGAGCAGTTCTTC.

The chain recombines TRBV7-3 with TRBJ1-2; perhaps TRBD1 as D (6 bases). This CDR3 is built from 15 residues. Between the trimmed V and J ends, which lost 6 bases and 8 bases, there was a span of 22 bases. The germline V gene has CDR1 SGHTA and CDR2 FQGTGA. The DNA for the CDR3 is TGTGCCAGCAGAGTTAACCCGGGACACTTCACGGGCTACACCTTC. Its translation is CASRVNPGHFTGYTF.

V is TRBV12-3 or TRBV12-4 and J is TRBJ1-2, with D tentatively TRBD1 (6 bases). V was trimmed by 5 bases and J by 6 bases, leaving 13 bases between them. The CDR3 is 13 amino acids. The CDR3: CASSRGGIDGYTF. The CDR3 DNA reads as TGTGCCAGCAGTCGCGGGGGCATTGATGGCTACACCTTC.

The chain employs TRBV7-9 and TRBJ1-3; 7 bases are a match to TRBD1. Per the germline V gene, CDR1 is SEHNR and CDR2 is FQNEAQ (reference sequence). This CDR3 is built from 15 residues. The trim removed 5 bases at V and 7 bases at J, leaving 11 bases unmatched. The CDR3, as DNA: TGTGCCAGCAGCCCGAGACAGGGTGTGTTTAACACCATATATTTT. This codes for CASSPRQGVFNTIYF.

The chain uses TRBV9 and TRBJ2-1; D is ambiguous. V lost 3 bases, J lost 7 bases, and 11 bases lay in between. The CDR3 sequence is 13 residues long. Germline V gene lookup returns CDR1 SGDLS and CDR2 YYNGEE. Written as DNA, the CDR3 is TGTGCCAGCAGCGCTAGTTTTGGGAATGAGCAGTTCTTC. It encodes CASSASFGNEQFF.